The TCR beta chain under discussion was sequenced for a study of immune characterization of retroperitoneal liposarcoma. At least ten counts were recorded for this clonotype. TCRdb passed the PCR reads through MiXCR, listing each CDR3 protein once. The table records about 11,000 distinct CDR3 sequences, approximately 22% of them present only once. V shed 3 bases and J 13 bases; nucleotides not matched to a gene: 4. This CDR3 has 12 residues. This clonotype was obtained from a female donor with retroperitoneal liposarcoma. The V and J genes are TRBV12-3 or TRBV12-4 and TRBJ2-5; 11 nucleotides align to TRBD2. What was sequenced was blood. CDR3 in amino acids: CASSFVSGRVYF. DNA for the CDR3: TGTGCCAGCAGTTTTGTTAGCGGGAGGGTGTACTTC.